This T cell receptor (beta chain) was obtained from a study of blood T cell repertoires in COVID-19. The overall study: Material from acute and convalescent COVID-19 was sourced from the United States, Italy and Spain.

In this sample, this clone turned up once. Original handling: Amplification with reference gene primers provided the estimates of nucleated cell counts. Generated by immunoSEQ multiplex PCR, the TCRdb table keeps only in-frame clones and is missing some. For V, J and clone size, that table is used; D and trimming come from the DNA. Of 350,000 to 500,000 clones in the sample, 70% to 90% are singletons; the top ten hold 1.4%. Everyone who took part was about 18 to 90 years old, and they came from fewer than 25 US areas. This clonotype was sampled from a woman between 18 and 29 years old who had been exposed to COVID-19. The source material was PBMCs or T cells enriched from blood (not recorded which).

CDR3 coding DNA: TGTGCCAGCAGCCAAGTGCTAGCGGGAGCAGAGGATACGCAGTATTTT. Its translation: CASSQVLAGAEDTQYF. V usage is TRBV4-2 and J usage is TRBJ2-3; 10 positions agree with TRBD2. The germline V gene encodes CDR1 LGHNA and CDR2 YNFKEQ. After removal of 1 base from V and 6 bases from J, the junction contained 7 bases not matched to a gene. The CDR3 totals 16 residues.